This TCR beta chain originates from a study of T cell repertoires in cytomegalovirus infection. Study as a whole: Public signatures in TCR beta pointed to CMV infection and matching HLA type.

General observations from the study: CMV carriers having the relevant HLA were flagged by cumulative public TCR beta family frequency. There were HLA-C-restricted CMV-specific TCR beta clonotypes dominating the ex vivo response.

The CDR3 contains 17 residues. Trimming cost V 3 bases and J 0 bases; bases outside gene matches: 6. Germline V CDR1 and CDR2: SEHNR, FQNEAQ (reference sequence). This clonotype has ten or more counts. Its antigen is not known. From the reads, TCRdb called clonotypes with MiXCR, one entry per CDR3 protein. There are under 800,000 distinct CDR3 sequences in the sample; roughly 26% occur only once, and 7.5% to 9% lies in the top ten. Material: CD8+ T cells from PBMCs. The chain links TRBV7-9 to TRBJ1-2; 11 bases align to TRBD1. This receptor was taken from a human donor in good health (CMV status not recorded). Some clones in this sample may be carry-over from other donors' samples. CDR3 amino acids: CASSLDGGQGANYGYTF. Here the CDR3 DNA reads TGTGCCAGCAGCTTGGACGGGGGACAGGGGGCTAACTATGGCTACACCTTC. Complete variable domain (other parts from reference TRBV7-9 and TRBJ1-2): DTGVSQNPRHKITKRGQNVTFRCDPISEHNRLYWYRQTLGQGPEFLTYFQNEAQLEKSRLLSDRFSAERPKGSFSTLEIQRTEQGDSAMYLCASSLDGGQGANYGYTFGSGTRLTVV.